What follows describes a single TCR beta chain. Profiled with immunoSEQ multiplex PCR; TCRdb holds only in-frame clones, not every one. The table includes approximately 170,000 clones, around 84% detected once. Trimming left V 5 bases short and J 9 bases short, with 14 bases between. Germline CDR1 reads LNHNV; CDR2 reads YYDKDF (reference sequence). This CDR3 comprises 13 residues. The data derive from a study of blood T cell repertoires in COVID-19. What was sequenced was peripheral blood. The TCR originated in a woman older than 75 with acute or convalescent COVID-19. The genes are TRBV15 and TRBJ1-5; D uncertain. CDR3 nucleotide sequence: TGTGCCACCAGCCCCCCGGGGTATTGGCCCCAGCATTTT. Protein product: CATSPPGYWPQHF.